This TCR beta chain emerged from a study of T cell responses to AZD1222 COVID-19 vaccine. For the study at large: Second doses at about 4 or about 12 weeks were pooled. Broader study findings: Vaccination with two AZD1222 doses was followed by a rise in Spike-specific TCR breadth and depth. Sampled repertoires all dated from after the peak T cell response.

The repertoire was sequenced with immunoSEQ multiplex PCR; TCRdb's copy has only in-frame clones and lacks some. The sample consists of roughly 78,000 clones, around four fifths of them appearing once. The V gene's germline CDR1 is LNHDA and CDR2 SQIVND (reference sequence). The germline V and J ends were trimmed by 5 bases and 2 bases, with 10 bases remaining between them. CDR3 length: 14 residues. A word on this clone: Antigen: not known.

This chain links TRBV19 with TRBJ1-3, with a weak D call TRBD1 (5 bases). The sequence was obtained from an adult in good health. The sample in question was peripheral blood, obtained on day 0 of AZD1222 vaccination. DNA for the CDR3: TGTGCCAGTAGTTATTCAGGGCCTGGAAACACCATATATTTT. Protein: CASSYSGPGNTIYF.